This T cell receptor (beta chain) was recovered during a study of blood T cell repertoires in COVID-19. Study details: COVID-19 samples from acute and convalescent phases originated in the United States, Italy and Spain.

Original handling: Cell counts per sample came from amplifying reference gene primers. Produced via immunoSEQ multiplex PCR; TCRdb's table is partial and in-frame only. V and J calls and clone size are as listed in that table; D and trimming were resolved from the DNA. The data show over 150,000 clones, with around 80% seen just once and approximately 13% held by the top ten. V lost 4 bases, J lost 3 bases, and 13 bases lay in between. The germline gives CDR1 SEHNR, CDR2 FQNEAQ (reference sequence). CDR3 size: 15 residues. The receptor was derived from a human donor in a cohort sampled during active COVID-19. Material for sequencing was peripheral blood. The chain couples TRBV7-9 to TRBJ2-1, with D possibly TRBD2 on 6 matching bases. The CDR3 reads CASSSWRGDYNEQFF. CDR3 nucleotide sequence: TGTGCCAGCAGCTCTTGGAGGGGCGACTACAATGAGCAGTTCTTC.